A single sample is the source of the 26 T cell receptor beta chains below, sequenced in a study of blood T cells in healthy people across ages. A J-beta primer mix and a sample-barcoded 5' primer were used in a second PCR of roughly 6 to 11 cycles. From the 5' RACE reads, TCRdb called clonotypes with MiXCR, one entry per CDR3 protein. The top ten clones hold roughly 10% of a sample with 750,000 to 1,000,000 distinct CDR3 sequences, around 29% of them seen once. This same sample was also part of a study on T cells of mothers and their children.

The sequenced sample was blood. The source is a woman aged 40 to 55 in good health.

At least ten counts were recorded for this clonotype. The chain uses TRBV5-1 and TRBJ2-1; D is unclear. V was shortened by 0 bases and J by 9 bases, with 4 bases between the two germline ends. Germline assignment: CDR1 SGHRS and CDR2 YFSETQ. The CDR3 is 11 residues long. This CDR3 is CASSLASEQFF. The CDR3 DNA reads as TGCGCCAGCAGCTTGGCGAGTGAGCAGTTCTTC.

This clonotype appeared a few times. The chain employs TRBV12-3 or TRBV12-4 and TRBJ2-1; 13 positions match TRBD2. The CDR3 spans 13 residues. Unmatched junction bases numbered 3, after V lost 7 bases and J lost 9 bases. This chain's CDR3 is CASKLAGGTEQFF. The CDR3 nucleotides are TGTGCCAGCAAACTAGCGGGGGGGACTGAGCAGTTCTTC.

This clonotype was seen repeatedly, ten times or more. The chain uses TRBV28 and TRBJ1-2, with 10 bases identical to TRBD1. The CDR3 covers 14 residues. CDR1 is MDHEN and CDR2 is SYDVKM in the germline V gene. Losses at the gene ends were 5 bases for V and 7 bases for J; bases not matched to a gene: 7. CDR3 nucleotide sequence: TGTGCCAGCAGTCCGGGACAGGGGCGTGGTGGCTACACCTTC. Translating it yields CASSPGQGRGGYTF.

This CDR3 is CASSQAGLAGGQETQYF. The CDR3 region has the DNA TGTGCCAGCAGCCAAGCGGGACTAGCGGGAGGGCAAGAGACCCAGTACTTC. The chain joins TRBV4-2 to TRBJ2-5; 16 bases align to TRBD2. Germline V gene sequence: CDR1 LGHNA, CDR2 YNFKEQ. CDR3 length: 17 amino acids. V dropped 1 base and J dropped 2; count of bases not matched to a gene: 1.

This clonotype was counted a few times. The chain has TRBV7-8 and TRBJ1-2; D unresolved. The germline CDR1 and CDR2 sequences are SGHVS and FQNEAQ. Trimming took off 0 bases at V and 5 bases at J, with 7 bases between the two ends. The CDR3 consists of 13 residues. CDR3 DNA sequence: TGTGCCAGCAGCTTAGCTGACGATTATGGCTACACCTTC. The encoded protein is CASSLADDYGYTF.

On this clonotype itself: A much larger clone differs by one base, so this may be a read error. The chain uses TRBV3-1 and TRBJ2-1, with 9 bases fitting TRBD1. This CDR3 has 15 amino acids. Germline lookup yields CDR1 LGHDT and CDR2 YNNKEL (reference sequence). J was trimmed by 9 bases and V by 6 bases; bases with no gene match: 12. The CDR3 loop reads CASSQTGGAVREQFF. CDR3 nucleotide sequence: TGTGCCAGCAGTCAGACAGGGGGAGCGGTACGTGAGCAGTTCTTC.

This clonotype was recorded many times. The chain joins TRBV4-2 to TRBJ2-4, with D perhaps assigned TRBD1 or TRBD2 (6 bases each). Germline V lookup: CDR1 LGHNA, CDR2 YNFKEQ. V lost 0 bases, J lost 0 bases, and 15 bases lay in between. The CDR3 has 18 residues. The CDR3 bases are TGTGCCAGCAGCCAAGAAGTGAAGGGGGGCCTAGCCAAAAACATTCAGTACTTC. The encoded protein is CASSQEVKGGLAKNIQYF.

The V gene is TRBV10-3, the J gene TRBJ1-5; D gene ambiguous. V lost 3 bases, J lost 4 bases, and 10 bases lay in between. This CDR3 has 14 residues. The germline V gene has CDR1 ENHRY and CDR2 SYGVKD. The CDR3 region is CAISEREVNQPQHF. For the CDR3, the DNA is TGTGCCATCAGTGAAAGGGAAGTGAATCAGCCCCAGCATTTT.

This clonotype was observed at least ten times. V and J are TRBV29-1 and TRBJ2-7; D gene uncertain. From germline, CDR1 is SQVTM and CDR2 ANQGSEA. There are 13 residues in the CDR3. V shed 0 bases and J shed 3 bases, with 9 bases lying between them. The CDR3 sequence is CSVEEGGGYEQYF. The CDR3 DNA is TGCAGCGTTGAAGAGGGTGGCGGCTACGAGCAGTACTTC.

In this sample, this clonotype turned up many times. The V gene is TRBV7-2, the J gene TRBJ2-5, with D hard to call. V gave up 6 bases and J gave up 4 bases, with 9 bases separating them. This CDR3 spans 12 amino acids. Per germline, CDR1 SGHTA and CDR2 FQGNSA. CDR3 in DNA: TGTGCCAGCAGTCTAAGGAGAGAGACCCAGTACTTC. It is translated as CASSLRRETQYF.

In this sample, this clonotype turned up many times. V usage is TRBV2 and J usage is TRBJ2-7; 10 bases agree with TRBD1. The CDR3 spans 12 residues. Germline loops: CDR1 SNHLY, CDR2 FYNNEI. Trimming removed 7 bases from V and 6 bases from J; junction bases left unmatched: 3. CDR3 in amino acids: CASTDRGFEQYF. In DNA, the CDR3 is TGTGCCAGCACGGACAGGGGGTTCGAGCAGTACTTC. The full variable domain, completed using reference TRBV2 and TRBJ2-7, is EPEVTQTPSHQVTQMGQEVILRCVPISNHLYFYWYRQILGQKVEFLVSFYNNEISEKSEIFDDQFSVERPDGSNFTLKIRSTKLEDSAMYFCASTDRGFEQYFGPGTRLTVT.

This clonotype was detected ten times or more. The V and J genes are TRBV20-1 and TRBJ1-4; no definite D call. The germline V and J ends were trimmed by 4 bases and 5 bases, with 14 bases remaining between them. The CDR3 sequence is 14 residues long. Looked up from germline, CDR1 is DFQATT and CDR2 is SNEGSKA (reference sequence). The CDR3 spells CSATRPEQNEKLFF. The CDR3 nucleotides read TGCAGTGCTACCCGACCCGAGCAAAATGAAAAACTGTTTTTT.

This clonotype was seen at least ten times. The V and J genes are TRBV5-1 and TRBJ1-2; 7 bases are a match to TRBD1. After removal of 4 bases from V and 1 base from J, the junction contained 7 bases not matched to a gene. The CDR3 runs 15 residues. CDR1 is SGHRS and CDR2 is YFSETQ in the germline V gene. CDR3 region: CASSGRGAFNYGYTF. The CDR3 coding sequence is TGCGCCAGCAGCGGCAGGGGGGCTTTTAACTATGGCTACACCTTC. The full variable domain, rest sourced from reference TRBV5-1 and TRBJ1-2, is KAGVTQTPRYLIKTRGQQVTLSCSPISGHRSVSWYQQTPGQGLQFLFEYFSETQRNKGNFPGRFSGRQFSNSRSEMNVSTLELGDSALYLCASSGRGAFNYGYTFGSGTRLTVV.

J is TRBJ2-5 and V is TRBV20-1; no reliable D call. Looked up from germline, CDR1 is DFQATT and CDR2 is SNEGSKA (reference sequence). V lost 3 bases to trimming and J lost 5 bases, with 16 bases between them. CDR3 length equals 14 residues. The CDR3 sequence: CSARLPAIRETQYF. The CDR3, as DNA: TGCAGTGCTAGGCTCCCCGCCATCCGGGAGACCCAGTACTTC.

The sample holds a few counts of this clonotype. This rearrangement joins TRBV6-5 to TRBJ2-3, with TRBD1 as a possible D gene (5 bases). CDR1 and CDR2 from the germline V gene are MNHEY and SVGAGI. There are 16 residues in the CDR3. Between the trimmed V and J ends, which lost 5 bases and 2 bases, there was a span of 17 bases. CDR3 in DNA: TGTGCCAGCAGTCCCAGGGTCTCTATTTTCACAGATACGCAGTATTTT. This encodes CASSPRVSIFTDTQYF.

The genes are TRBV7-3 and TRBJ2-3; no reliable D call. CDR1 and CDR2 from the germline V gene are SGHTA and FQGTGA. Deletions cut 6 bases from V and 0 bases from J, with 10 bases between. The CDR3 length is 14 residues. The CDR3 loop is CASSSLTSTDTQYF. The CDR3 bases are TGTGCCAGCAGTTCCTTGACTAGCACAGATACGCAGTATTTT.

The V gene is TRBV20-1, the J gene TRBJ1-1; 7 bases fit TRBD1. This CDR3 is 13 amino acids long. Trimming took 6 bases from V and 5 from J; bases not matched to a gene: 9. CDR1 and CDR2 (germline): DFQATT, SNEGSKA (reference sequence). The CDR3, as DNA: TGCAGTGCGGGAACAGGGGTTCGGACTGAAGCTTTCTTT. This translates into CSAGTGVRTEAFF.

This clonotype was recorded a few times. The chain is built from TRBV20-1 and TRBJ2-7, with 7 nucleotides matching TRBD2. CDR1 and CDR2 (germline): DFQATT, SNEGSKA (reference sequence). The CDR3 loop spans 15 amino acids. The J segment lost 2 bases and the V segment lost 6 bases, leaving 13 bases of the junction unmatched. CDR3 amino acids: CSADHSWRGTYEQYF. As DNA, the CDR3 is TGCAGTGCCGACCATAGCTGGCGGGGGACCTACGAGCAGTACTTC.

The genes are TRBV29-1 and TRBJ1-4; 7 positions agree with TRBD1. CDR1 is SQVTM, CDR2 ANQGSEA, per germline. The CDR3 loop spans 13 amino acids. Trimming removed 4 bases from V and 7 bases from J; junction bases left unmatched: 6. The CDR3 DNA follows: TGCAGCGTTGTGGGACAGAGTAGTGAAAAACTGTTTTTT. Translated: CSVVGQSSEKLFF.

This chain links TRBV7-2 with TRBJ2-7; D possibly uses TRBD1 or TRBD2 (5 bases each). The V gene lost 4 bases and the J gene lost 3 bases, with 16 bases spanning the gap. The CDR3 loop spans 15 amino acids. CDR1 is SGHTA and CDR2 is FQGNSA in the germline V gene. The CDR3 coding sequence is TGTGCCAGCAGCTCTCGACCGGGACCCAACTACGAGCAGTACTTC. It is translated as CASSSRPGPNYEQYF.

The chain carries TRBV11-2 and TRBJ1-2, with TRBD1 matching over 12 bases. The germline gives CDR1 SGHAT, CDR2 FQNNGV. This CDR3 has 15 amino acids. Trimming removed 5 bases from V and 5 bases from J; junction bases left unmatched: 6. The CDR3 region has the DNA TGTGCCAGCAGCAAGGGGACAGGGGGCACTTATGGCTACACCTTC. Translation gives CASSKGTGGTYGYTF.

Of note for this clonotype: Lacking the conserved final phenylalanine or tryptophan, this CDR3 likely reflects a read error. The V call is TRBV27, the J call TRBJ2-5, with 11 nucleotides matching TRBD2. The DNA matches TRBJ2-7 better at its end, which makes the J call doubtful. CDR1 and CDR2 from the germline V gene are MNHEY and SMNVEV (reference sequence). The CDR3 sequence is 15 residues long. Here the CDR3 reads CASSRIGTSGYEQYC. The CDR3, as DNA: TGTGCCAGCAGTCGAATAGGGACTAGCGGCTACGAGCAGTACTGC.

As regards this clonotype: Lacking the conserved final phenylalanine or tryptophan, this CDR3 likely reflects a read error. The V gene is TRBV5-1, the J gene TRBJ2-1; tentatively, D is TRBD2 (6 bases). The J call is in doubt because the DNA end fits TRBJ2-7 better. The germline V gene has CDR1 SGHRS and CDR2 YFSETQ. This CDR3 region has 13 residues. The CDR3 nucleotides read TGCGCCAGCAGGGGGACGGGGGCCTACGAGCAGTACAAC. Its translation is CASRGTGAYEQYN.

As for this clonotype: Germline and junction disagree at one end, which may indicate a read error. This chain links TRBV20-1 with TRBJ1-2, with a weak D call TRBD1 (6 bases). Germline assignment: CDR1 DFQATT and CDR2 SNEGSKA (reference sequence). The CDR3 sequence is 15 residues long. The CDR3 protein is CSAPTGPGPNYGHTF. For the CDR3, the DNA is TGCAGTGCCCCCACAGGGCCAGGACCTAACTATGGCCACACCTTC.

This rearrangement joins TRBV7-3 to TRBJ2-1; 7 nucleotides align to TRBD2. Germline V gives CDR1 SGHTA, CDR2 FQGTGA. This CDR3 is 16 amino acids long. The J segment lost 6 bases and the V segment lost 4 bases, leaving 12 bases of the junction unmatched. CDR3 DNA: TGTGCCAGCAGCTATAATGGACTAGGAAAATTCAATGAGCAGTTCTTC. It yields the protein CASSYNGLGKFNEQFF.

This clonotype was counted between two and nine times. The V call is TRBV24-1, the J call TRBJ2-1, with D perhaps TRBD1 or TRBD2 (5 bases each). The end of the DNA is better explained by TRBJ2-7, so the J call may be wrong. The germline CDR1 and CDR2 sequences are KGHDR and SFDVKD. CDR3 length: 16 residues. This chain's CDR3 is CATSAVGTATYNEQYF. The DNA for the CDR3 is TGTGCCACCAGTGCCGTCGGGACGGCGACATACAATGAGCAGTACTTC.